Below, one T cell receptor (beta chain) is given with its context. Clones were read by immunoSEQ multiplex PCR, and TCRdb kept only the in-frame ones, dropping some. This table holds tens of thousands of clones, approximately 86% found once. The data derive from a study of blood T cell repertoires in COVID-19. This CDR3 is built from 19 residues. Trimming took 4 bases from V and 2 from J, leaving 23 bases between them. Germline assignment: CDR1 MDHEN and CDR2 SYDVKM. The sequencing sample was made of peripheral blood. The TCR sequence derives from a human donor with active COVID-19. The donor label of this sample is uncertain. The chain joins TRBV28 to TRBJ1-4, with D possibly matching TRBD1 (6 bases). Here the CDR3 DNA reads TGTGCCAGCAGTTCCCCTTACGGAAAAACAGGGACGACTAATGAAAAACTGTTTTTT. Its protein product is CASSSPYGKTGTTNEKLFF.